This TCR beta chain is from a study of blood T cells in healthy people across ages. Findings of the study overall: Naive T cell percentage strongly correlated with TCR beta diversity. Per million T cells, TCR beta diversity dropped about linearly as age rose. Relative to aged donors, long-lived donors carried more naive CD4+ cells and displayed higher diversity. Unsorted PBMC material precluded a definitive naive versus antigen-experienced comparison.

Trimming shortened V by 6 bases and J by 4 bases, and 19 bases separated the two germline ends. CDR1 is MNHEY, CDR2 SVGEGT, per germline. The length of the CDR3 is 15 residues. Turning to this clonotype: Antigen: not known.

Primers used in a second PCR of about 7 to 11 cycles were a sample-barcoded 5' primer and a J-beta primer mix. TCRdb reprocessed the 5' RACE reads with MiXCR, giving one entry per CDR3 protein. The sample lists nearly 800,000 distinct CDR3 sequences; more than 50% were seen once. The J gene is TRBJ2-7, the V gene TRBV6-2 or TRBV6-3; D not certain. This receptor was obtained from a man aged 40-49 years in good health. Sequencing input: blood. The CDR3 here is CASSGFIFGHYEQYF. The CDR3 DNA follows: TGTGCCAGCAGCGGGTTCATATTTGGCCATTACGAGCAGTACTTC.